The present T cell receptor beta chain was sequenced within a study of T cells after yellow fever vaccination. About the study: Libraries from low-cell-number fractions were prepared with the SMART-Seq v4 Ultra Low Input RNA kit.

Overall study results and limits: Few clonotypes appeared in both CD4 and CD8 compartments. Booster samples showed a return of most primary-vaccination clones (around 96% CD4, 88% CD8).

MiXCR was run by TCRdb on the 5' RACE reads, yielding one entry per CDR3 protein. The table shows approximately 600,000 distinct CDR3 sequences, with 9% to 15% occurring only once. As regards this clonotype: The antigen is not known.

The TCR comes from a man aged 30-40 years who received the YFV17D yellow fever vaccine. The sample here was PBMCs, taken on the day of the yellow fever booster vaccination.

For the CDR3, the DNA is TGCAGTGCCAAGGGACTAGCGGACACAGATACGCAGTATTTT. It codes for CSAKGLADTDTQYF. The chain joins TRBV20-1 to TRBJ2-3; 11 bases map to TRBD2. J was trimmed by 2 bases and V by 6 bases; bases with no gene match: 4. The CDR3 spans 14 residues. Germline CDR1 DFQATT, CDR2 SNEGSKA (reference sequence).